The TCR beta chain described here comes from a study of blood T cell repertoires in COVID-19. This clone has only one observation. As originally analysed: Estimates of nucleated cell counts were drawn from the amplification of reference gene primers. Produced via immunoSEQ multiplex PCR; TCRdb's table is partial and in-frame only. V, J and clone size were drawn from that table, and D and trimming were deduced from the DNA. The sample holds about 310,000 clones; around 92% are singletons and the top ten take roughly a tenth. Cohort 3 recovery required two negative PCRs, clearance, or symptom resolution. Germline-derived CDR1 and CDR2 are ENHRY and SYGVKD. The ends were cut back, 7 bases at V and 0 bases at J, with 8 bases in the middle. The CDR3 sequence is 13 residues long.

Sequencing was performed on PBMCs or T cells enriched from blood (not recorded which). V usage is TRBV10-3 and J usage is TRBJ2-3; D ambiguous. The clonotype originates from a woman in her thirties who had recovered from COVID-19. The CDR3 loop reads CAIMGSSTDTQYF. CDR3 nucleotide sequence: TGTGCCATCATGGGCAGCAGCACAGATACGCAGTATTTT.